Listed here is a single T cell receptor (beta chain). This entry comes from a study of blood T cell repertoires in COVID-19. The repertoire was sequenced with immunoSEQ multiplex PCR; TCRdb's copy has only in-frame clones and lacks some. The repertoire holds tens of thousands of clones, approximately 87% seen once, with about an eighth in the top ten. Germline V lookup: CDR1 SGHTA, CDR2 FQGNSA. V shed 3 bases, J shed 4 bases, and the junction held 3 bases outside the gene matches. The CDR3 is 15 residues long. Sequences were obtained from peripheral blood. The J gene is TRBJ1-4, the V gene TRBV7-2, with 9 bases aligning to TRBD1. This receptor was obtained from a human donor in a cohort sampled during active COVID-19. In DNA, the CDR3 is TGTGCCAGCAGCTTGATGGGACAGGGTAATGAAAAACTGTTTTTT. Protein product: CASSLMGQGNEKLFF.